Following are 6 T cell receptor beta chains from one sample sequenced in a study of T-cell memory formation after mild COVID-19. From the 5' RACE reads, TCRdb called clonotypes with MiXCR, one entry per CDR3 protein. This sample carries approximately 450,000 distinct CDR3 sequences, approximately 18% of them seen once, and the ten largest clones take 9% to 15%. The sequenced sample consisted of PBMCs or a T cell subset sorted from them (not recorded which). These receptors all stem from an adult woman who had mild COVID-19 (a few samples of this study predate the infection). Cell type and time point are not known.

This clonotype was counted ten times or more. The CDR3 nucleotides read TGTGCCAGCACCCTCGGGACTAGCGTAAATGAGCAGTTCTTC. It specifies CASTLGTSVNEQFF. The chain is built from TRBV12-3 or TRBV12-4 and TRBJ2-1; TRBD2 matches at 10 bases. The CDR3 extends over 14 amino acids. V shed 7 bases, J shed 7 bases, and the junction held 7 bases outside the gene matches.

CDR3 protein: CASSTWGLAIGKGTQYF. The CDR3 DNA sequence: TGTGCCAGCAGCACCTGGGGACTAGCGATCGGGAAGGGGACGCAGTATTTT. The chain is built from TRBV7-2 and TRBJ2-3; 10 nucleotides match TRBD2. Germline trimming cut 5 bases from V and 9 bases from J; bases unmatched to any gene: 17. The CDR3 contains 17 residues. CDR1 and CDR2 (germline): SGHTA, FQGNSA.

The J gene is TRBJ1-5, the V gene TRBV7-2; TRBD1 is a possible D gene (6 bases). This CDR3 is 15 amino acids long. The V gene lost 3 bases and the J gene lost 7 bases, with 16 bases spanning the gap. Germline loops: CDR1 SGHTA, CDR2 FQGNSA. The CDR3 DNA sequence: TGTGCCAGCAGCTTCTTGGGGGGCGGGCAGCAGCCCCAGCATTTT. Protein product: CASSFLGGGQQPQHF.

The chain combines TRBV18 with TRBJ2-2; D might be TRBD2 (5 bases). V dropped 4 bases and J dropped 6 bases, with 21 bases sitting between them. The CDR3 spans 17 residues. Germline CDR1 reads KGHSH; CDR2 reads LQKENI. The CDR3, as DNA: TGTGCCAGCTCACTTCTCCGGCCAGCGGAAACGCCCGGGGAGCTGTTTTTT. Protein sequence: CASSLLRPAETPGELFF.

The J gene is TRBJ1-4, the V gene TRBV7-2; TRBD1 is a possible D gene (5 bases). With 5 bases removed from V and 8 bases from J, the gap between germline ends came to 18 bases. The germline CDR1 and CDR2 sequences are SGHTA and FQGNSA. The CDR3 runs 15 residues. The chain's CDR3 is CASSQSARGTEKLFF. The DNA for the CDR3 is TGTGCCAGCAGCCAGTCGGCACGGGGGACGGAAAAACTGTTTTTT.

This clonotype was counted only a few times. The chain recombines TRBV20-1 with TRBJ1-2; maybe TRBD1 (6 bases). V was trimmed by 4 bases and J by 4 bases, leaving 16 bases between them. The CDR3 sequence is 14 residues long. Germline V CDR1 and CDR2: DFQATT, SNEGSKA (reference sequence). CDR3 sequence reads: CSATRLTGIYGYTF. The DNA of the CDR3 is TGCAGTGCTACGCGGCTTACAGGGATCTATGGCTACACCTTC.